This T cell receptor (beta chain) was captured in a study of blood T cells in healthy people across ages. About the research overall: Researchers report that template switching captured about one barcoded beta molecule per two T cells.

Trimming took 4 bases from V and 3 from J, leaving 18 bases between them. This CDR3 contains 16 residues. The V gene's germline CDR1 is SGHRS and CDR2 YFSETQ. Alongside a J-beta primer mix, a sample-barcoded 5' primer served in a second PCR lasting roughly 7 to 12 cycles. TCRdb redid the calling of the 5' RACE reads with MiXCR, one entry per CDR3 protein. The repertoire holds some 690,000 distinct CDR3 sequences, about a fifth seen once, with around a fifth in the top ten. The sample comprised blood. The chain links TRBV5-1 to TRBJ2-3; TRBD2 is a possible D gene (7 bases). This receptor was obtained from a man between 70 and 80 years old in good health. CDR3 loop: CASSQRGGFLTDTQYF. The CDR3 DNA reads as TGCGCCAGCAGCCAGAGGGGGGGTTTCCTGACAGATACGCAGTATTTT.